This TCR beta chain was identified during a study of CD8+ T cells in alopecia areata. Across the study: Recipient mice, approximately 7-11-week-old female C3H/HeJ animals, received skin from 6-12-month-old C3H/HeJ graft donors with spontaneous alopecia.

Only a few counts were recorded for this clone. Antigen unknown. Gene names are the mouse ones. The read falls 4 residues short of the CDR3 end, and the missing part is taken from the germline J gene. This CDR3 spans 15 amino acids. V lost 2 bases, J lost 1 base, and 9 bases lay in between. Germline CDR1 reads NSQYPW; CDR2 reads LRSPGD (reference sequence). The study, taken as a whole, reports: Although TCR sharing was seen in mice, sharing across patients was less clear, possibly for HLA-related reasons. Scalp samples also yield sequences of resident alphabeta T cells from normal skin.

Reverse transcription of extracted RNA yielded cDNA, which provided the sequencing template. The table came from immunoSEQ multiplex PCR; TCRdb's copy has only in-frame clones and leaves some out. The sample includes about 120,000 clones, none of them occurring once. This receptor was obtained from a C3H/HeJ mouse with alopecia areata. For the strain, the MHC haplotype given is H2-k. Sequenced material: lesional skin. The chain employs TRBV1 and TRBJ2-1; D perhaps matches TRBD1 (6 bases). This CDR3 reads CTCSAPQGNYAEQFF. The sequenced CDR3 bases are TGCACCTGCAGTGCACCGCAGGGGAACTATGCT.